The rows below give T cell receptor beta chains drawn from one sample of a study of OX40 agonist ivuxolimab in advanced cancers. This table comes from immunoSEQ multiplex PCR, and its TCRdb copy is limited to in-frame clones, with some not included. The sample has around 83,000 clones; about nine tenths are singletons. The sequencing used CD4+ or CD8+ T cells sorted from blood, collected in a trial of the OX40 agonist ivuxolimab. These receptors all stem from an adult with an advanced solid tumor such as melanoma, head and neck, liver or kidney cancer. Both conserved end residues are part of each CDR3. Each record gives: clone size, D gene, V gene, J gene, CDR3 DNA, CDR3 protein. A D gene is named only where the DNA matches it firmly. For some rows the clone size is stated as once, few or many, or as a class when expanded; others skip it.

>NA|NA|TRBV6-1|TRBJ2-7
TGTGCCAGCAGCATAAACTACGAGCAGTACTTC
CASSINYEQYF
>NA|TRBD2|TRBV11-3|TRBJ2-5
TGTGCCAGCAGCCCCCGACTAGCGGGAGGGGAGACCCAGTACTTC
CASSPRLAGGETQYF
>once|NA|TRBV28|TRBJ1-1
TGTGCCAGCAGTTTAAACGAGGGTCGAGCTTTCTTT
CASSLNEGRAFF
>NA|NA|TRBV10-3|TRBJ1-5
TGTGCCATCAGTGAGAGAGATCAGCCCCAGCATTTT
CAISERDQPQHF
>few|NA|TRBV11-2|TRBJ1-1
TGTGCCAGCGGGCCGTTCGGGCTTGAAGCTTTCTTT
CASGPFGLEAFF
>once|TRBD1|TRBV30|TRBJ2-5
TGTGCCTGGTCCTCCGGGACAGGAGGGCGAGAGACCCAGTACTTC
CAWSSGTGGRETQYF
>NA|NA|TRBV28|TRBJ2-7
TGTGCCAGCAGAAGTCATTGGGGGGCGGGGTACGAGCAGTACTTC
CASRSHWGAGYEQYF
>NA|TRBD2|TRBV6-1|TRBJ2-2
TGTGCCAGCAGTGAAGGCATTAGCGGGAGGTCCGGGGAGCTGTTTTTT
CASSEGISGRSGELFF
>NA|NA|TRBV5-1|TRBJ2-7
TGCGCCAGCAGGTTCGCCGGGGACTCCGAGCAGTACTTC
CASRFAGDSEQYF
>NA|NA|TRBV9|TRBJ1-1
TGTGCCAGCAATGGAGGGGAGAGGACTGAAGCTTTCTTT
CASNGGERTEAFF
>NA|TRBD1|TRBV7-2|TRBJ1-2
TGTGCCAGCAGCTTAGTTTTGCCAGGGGGAGGCTATGGCTACACCTTC
CASSLVLPGGGYGYTF
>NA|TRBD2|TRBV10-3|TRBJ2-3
TGTGCCATCAGCGGGACTAGCGGGCGGGATACGCAGTATTTT
CAISGTSGRDTQYF
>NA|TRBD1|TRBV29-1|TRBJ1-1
TGCAGCGCCAAGACAGGGAGGACTGAAGCTTTCTTT
CSAKTGRTEAFF
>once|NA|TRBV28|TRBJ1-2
TGTGCCAGCAGTCCTCCGTCAGGCGGGTATGGCTACACCTTC
CASSPPSGGYGYTF
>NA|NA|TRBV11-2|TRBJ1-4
TGTGCCAGCAGCTTAGGGTTCCGAAATGAAAAACTGTTTTTT
CASSLGFRNEKLFF
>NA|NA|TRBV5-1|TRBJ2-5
TGCGCCAGCAGCCCGGGACTTGCCCAAGAGACCCAGTACTTC
CASSPGLAQETQYF
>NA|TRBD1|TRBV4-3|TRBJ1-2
TGCGCCAGCAGCCAAGCCCCGACAGGGTCCGGCTACACCTTC
CASSQAPTGSGYTF
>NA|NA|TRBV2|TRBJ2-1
TGTGCCAGCAGTGTAGACCGTGAACCCTACAATGAGCAGTTCTTC
CASSVDREPYNEQFF
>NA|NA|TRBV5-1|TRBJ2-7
TGCGCCAGCAGCTTGGGGGCCGGCTCCTACGAGCAGTACTTC
CASSLGAGSYEQYF
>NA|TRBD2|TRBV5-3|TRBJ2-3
TGTGCCAGAAGCTTGTGTAGCGGGAGGGCCCCTAGCACAGATACGCAGTATTTT
CARSLCSGRAPSTDTQYF
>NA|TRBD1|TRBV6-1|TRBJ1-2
TGTGCCAGCAGCCCCGGGACAGGGGGCGGCTACACCTTC
CASSPGTGGGYTF
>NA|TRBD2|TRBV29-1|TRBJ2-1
TGCAGCGCCTTAACCGGGACTAGCAATGAGCAGTTCTTC
CSALTGTSNEQFF
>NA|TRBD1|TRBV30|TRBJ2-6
TGTGCCTGGAGTGTACGGGTCGGGACAGGGATCCCCAACGTCCTGACTTTC
CAWSVRVGTGIPNVLTF
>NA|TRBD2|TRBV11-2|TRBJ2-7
TGTGCCAGCAGCTTTTACGGGACTAGCGGCACCTACGAGCAGTACTTC
CASSFYGTSGTYEQYF
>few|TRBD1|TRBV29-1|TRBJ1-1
TGCAGCGTTGAAGACCCGACAGGGCTCACTGAAGCTTTCTTT
CSVEDPTGLTEAFF
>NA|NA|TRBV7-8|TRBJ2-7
TGTGCCAGCAGCTTCTTCGCCCACCCCCTCTACGAGCAGTACTTC
CASSFFAHPLYEQYF
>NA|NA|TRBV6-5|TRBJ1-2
TGTGCCAGCATGGGTAGTGGGGGCGCGGGAGGCTACACCTTC
CASMGSGGAGGYTF
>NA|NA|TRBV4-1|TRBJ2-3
TGCGCCAGCAGCCAAGATGTCGGTGCTAGCACAGATACGCAGTATTTT
CASSQDVGASTDTQYF
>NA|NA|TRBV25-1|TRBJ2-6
TGTGCCAGCAGTGAATTGGGCTCAGGGGCCAACGTCCTGACTTTC
CASSELGSGANVLTF
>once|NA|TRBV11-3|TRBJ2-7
TGTGCCAGCAGCTTAAGCTCCTACGAGCAGTACTTC
CASSLSSYEQYF
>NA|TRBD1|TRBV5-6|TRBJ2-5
TGTGCCAGCGGGACAGGTGGACGGGAGACCCAGTACTTC
CASGTGGRETQYF
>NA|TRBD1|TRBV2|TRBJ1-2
TGTGCCAGCAGGGGGACAGGGGGTATTGGCTACACCTTC
CASRGTGGIGYTF
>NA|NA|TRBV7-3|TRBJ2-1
TGTGCCAGCAGCTTAGCATACGGGCTAGCGGAGGAAGGGGGGAATGAGCAGTTCTTC
CASSLAYGLAEEGGNEQFF
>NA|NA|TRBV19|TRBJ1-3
TGTGCCAGTAGAAGCCGGGGGGGCTCTGGAAACACCATATATTTT
CASRSRGGSGNTIYF
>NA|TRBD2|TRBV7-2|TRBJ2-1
TGTGCCAGCAACCCCGACCTTAGCGGGAGGGTCCCCTACAATGAGCAGTTCTTC
CASNPDLSGRVPYNEQFF
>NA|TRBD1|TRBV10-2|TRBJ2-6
TGTGCCAGCAGCAGACAGGGCTCTGGGGCCAACGTCCTGACTTTC
CASSRQGSGANVLTF
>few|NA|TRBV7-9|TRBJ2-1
TGTGCCAGCAGCTTCAGAACTAGCTCCTACAATGAGCAGTTCTTC
CASSFRTSSYNEQFF
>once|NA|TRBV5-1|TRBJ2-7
TGCGCCAGCAGCCAGGGCGCTAGCTGGGGCGGCGAGCAGTACTTC
CASSQGASWGGEQYF
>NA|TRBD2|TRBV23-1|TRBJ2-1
TGCGCCAGCAGTCAAAGGATAGCGGGAGAGAGCTCCTACAATGAGCAGTTCTTC
CASSQRIAGESSYNEQFF
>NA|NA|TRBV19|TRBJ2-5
TGTGCCAGTAGTACTTATAGCTCCCAAGAGACCCAGTACTTC
CASSTYSSQETQYF
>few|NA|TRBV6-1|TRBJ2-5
TGTGCCAGCACCTTAACGGGAACTAGTGTGGAGACCCAGTACTTC
CASTLTGTSVETQYF